This entry is about one T cell receptor (beta chain). The data were obtained in a study of blood T cell repertoires in COVID-19. Losses at the gene ends were 7 bases for V and 2 bases for J; bases not matched to a gene: 8. Germline CDR1 and CDR2: SGHDN and FVKESK. The CDR3 extends over 15 amino acids. Using immunoSEQ multiplex PCR, the repertoire was profiled, and TCRdb retains in-frame clones only, with some absent. This table holds a few hundred thousand clones, more than 80% found once. The chain is built from TRBV14 and TRBJ2-7, with 10 nucleotides matching TRBD2. This TCR was recovered from a woman aged 45-65 years with COVID-19, enrolled during active disease. Sample: peripheral blood. CDR3 bases: TGTGCCAGCACCAGCGGGAGGGACCCGGCCTACGAGCAGTACTTC. This gives the protein CASTSGRDPAYEQYF.